These 29 T cell receptor beta chains were all obtained from the same sample, sequenced in a study of T cell changes during pregnancy in multiple sclerosis. Data came from immunoSEQ multiplex PCR; TCRdb stores just in-frame clones and leaves some out. The table includes roughly 85,000 clones, roughly 92% detected once. The sample here was peripheral blood, taken in the first trimester of pregnancy. All receptors come from a female donor with multiple sclerosis, enrolled in a pregnancy study.

The chain links TRBV30 to TRBJ1-6; D not certain. Trimming took off 2 bases at V and 5 bases at J, with 7 bases between the two ends. The V gene's germline CDR1 is GTSNPN and CDR2 SVGIG (reference sequence). This CDR3 region has 13 residues. CDR3 protein: CAWSPSDNSPLHF. Here the CDR3 DNA reads TGTGCCTGGAGTCCCAGCGATAATTCACCCCTCCACTTT.

This clone was counted a few times. The chain couples TRBV5-6 to TRBJ1-2, with 11 bases identical to TRBD1. CDR1 and CDR2 from the germline V gene are SGHDT and YYEEEE. The CDR3 consists of 15 residues. Germline trimming cut 7 bases from V and 3 bases from J; bases unmatched to any gene: 8. For the CDR3, the DNA is TGTGCCAGCGAGGAAGGACAGGGGGCGTACTATGGCTACACCTTC. It specifies CASEEGQGAYYGYTF.

The gene calls are TRBV5-1 and TRBJ1-1; TRBD1 might be the D (5 bases). Trimming removed 0 bases at V and 4 bases at J, with 10 bases between. The CDR3 spans 14 residues. CDR1 is SGHRS and CDR2 is YFSETQ in the germline V gene. Written as DNA, the CDR3 is TGCGCCAGCAGCTTGGTAGGGAGGGGCACTGAAGCTTTCTTT. Amino acid sequence: CASSLVGRGTEAFF.

V gene TRBV7-8 combines with J gene TRBJ2-2; D perhaps matches TRBD1 (5 bases). The CDR3 runs to 20 residues. V lost 3 bases to trimming and J lost 1 base, with 24 bases between them. Germline CDR1 is SGHVS and CDR2 is FQNEAQ. The CDR3 DNA sequence: TGTGCCAGCAGCTTCTCGCAATTCCCTGACAGAAGACGGAACACCGGGGAGCTGTTTTTT. This sequence encodes CASSFSQFPDRRRNTGELFF.

The chain carries TRBV19 and TRBJ1-3; maybe TRBD1 (5 bases). CDR3 length: 17 residues. Germline CDR1 LNHDA, CDR2 SQIVND (reference sequence). Trimming cost V 3 bases and J 0 bases, with 15 bases left between them. The CDR3 region is CASSIENRLSSGNTIYF. The CDR3, as DNA: TGTGCCAGTAGTATTGAAAACAGGCTGAGCTCTGGAAACACCATATATTTT.

The chain links TRBV4-2 to TRBJ2-3; the D is unclear. The CDR3 is 16 residues long. Trimming took off 0 bases at V and 2 bases at J, with 12 bases between the two ends. Germline CDR1 LGHNA, CDR2 YNFKEQ. The CDR3 loop reads CASSQETSTYTDTQYF. The CDR3 region has the DNA TGTGCCAGCAGCCAAGAAACCTCTACTTACACAGATACGCAGTATTTT.

The rearrangement uses TRBV7-9 and TRBJ1-1; 8 nucleotides match TRBD1. Germline-derived CDR1 and CDR2 are SEHNR and FQNEAQ (reference sequence). V dropped 5 bases and J dropped 1; count of bases not matched to a gene: 6. CDR3 length: 15 residues. CDR3 protein: CASSPWGTGNTEAFF. CDR3 sequence (DNA): TGTGCCAGCAGCCCTTGGGGGACAGGGAACACTGAAGCTTTCTTT.

CDR3 DNA sequence: TGTGCCAGCAGTTTACAAAGACAGGGACCCTACGAGCAGTACTTC. Amino acids: CASSLQRQGPYEQYF. The chain is built from TRBV6-1 and TRBJ2-7; the match to TRBD1 covers 7 bases. The V and J ends lost 5 bases and 2 bases, in that order; junction bases with no gene match: 9. The CDR3 is 15 amino acids. Germline-derived CDR1 and CDR2 are MNHNS and SASEGT.

The rearrangement uses TRBV18 and TRBJ2-1; 11 bases map to TRBD2. Germline CDR1 KGHSH, CDR2 LQKENI. J gave up 4 bases and V 6 bases, and 5 bases lay outside the gene matches. This CDR3 comprises 15 residues. The CDR3 region is CASSKLAGEYNEQFF. The CDR3 bases are TGTGCCAGCTCCAAACTAGCGGGAGAGTACAATGAGCAGTTCTTC.

This chain uses TRBV7-3 with TRBJ2-2; 10 nucleotides line up with TRBD1. This CDR3 region has 14 residues. The trim removed 5 bases at V and 4 bases at J, leaving 1 base unmatched. Germline V gene data show CDR1 as SGHTA and CDR2 as FQGTGA. The CDR3 DNA follows: TGTGCCAGCAGCGGGACAGGGGTCACCGGGGAGCTGTTTTTT. Translated, it gives CASSGTGVTGELFF.

The rearrangement uses TRBV6-5 and TRBJ1-1; no clear D. V shed 7 bases and J shed 0 bases, with 6 bases lying between them. The germline V gene encodes CDR1 MNHEY and CDR2 SVGAGI. There are 12 residues in the CDR3. In nucleotides, the CDR3 is TGTGCCAGCATTAACTTGAACACTGAAGCTTTCTTT. It is translated as CASINLNTEAFF.

This clone has just one count. The CDR3 DNA follows: TGCAGCGTTGAGATCGACAGGGGGCGCGGGCAGTTCTTC. Its translation is CSVEIDRGRGQFF. The chain carries TRBV29-1 and TRBJ2-1; 10 bases agree with TRBD1. Germline assignment: CDR1 SQVTM and CDR2 ANQGSEA. The CDR3 contains 13 residues. J lost 12 bases, V lost 3 bases, and 8 bases had no gene match.

The CDR3 DNA is TGTGCCTGGAGTGGCACAGGGCCCTACGAGCAGTACTTC. This sequence encodes CAWSGTGPYEQYF. V usage is TRBV30 and J usage is TRBJ2-7; the D gene is possibly TRBD1 (6 bases). Germline CDR1 and CDR2: GTSNPN and SVGIG (reference sequence). CDR3 length: 13 residues. Trimming took off 1 base at V and 2 bases at J, with 9 bases between the two ends.

The chain has TRBV7-2 and TRBJ2-1; possibly TRBD2 for D (6 bases). V was pared by 5 bases and J by 4 bases, with 15 bases between. This CDR3 is built from 15 residues. Germline V lookup: CDR1 SGHTA, CDR2 FQGNSA. The CDR3 spells CASSLGAGLYNEQFF. The DNA of the CDR3 is TGTGCCAGCAGCCTAGGAGCGGGCCTATACAATGAGCAGTTCTTC.

This chain joins TRBV7-2 and TRBJ2-1; tentative D call: TRBD1 (5 bases). The CDR3 is 15 amino acids. Germline loops: CDR1 SGHTA, CDR2 FQGNSA. The V and J ends lost 0 bases and 3 bases respectively, with 9 bases between them. CDR3 nucleotides: TGTGCCAGCAGCTTAGCGAGACAGATCTACAATGAGCAGTTCTTC. It encodes CASSLARQIYNEQFF.

The chain uses TRBV19 and TRBJ2-2, with D possibly being TRBD2 (6 bases). This CDR3 region has 15 residues. V lost 3 bases and J 4 bases, leaving 12 bases between the germline ends. Germline values: CDR1 LNHDA, CDR2 SQIVND (reference sequence). CDR3 in amino acids: CASSMFLASTGELFF. CDR3 nucleotides: TGTGCCAGTAGTATGTTCCTAGCGTCCACCGGGGAGCTGTTTTTT.

J is TRBJ1-2 and V is TRBV10-3, with TRBD1 matching over 9 bases. The CDR3 extends over 14 amino acids. Trimming took 5 bases from V and 2 from J; bases not matched to a gene: 3. Germline V CDR1 and CDR2: ENHRY, SYGVKD. CDR3 sequence (DNA): TGTGCCATCAGTAAGGGACAGGGAAACTATGGCTACACCTTC. This translates into CAISKGQGNYGYTF.

V is TRBV7-6 and J is TRBJ2-2; D uncertain. CDR1 is SGHVS and CDR2 is FNYEAQ in the germline V gene. The CDR3 contains 13 residues. The V end was cut by 3 bases, the J end by 4 bases, with 6 bases between. As DNA, the CDR3 is TGTGCCAGCAGCTTCGGGTTCACCGGGGAGCTGTTTTTT. Its translation: CASSFGFTGELFF.

CDR3 sequence: CASRGLQRYEQYF. The CDR3 DNA is TGTGCCAGCCGGGGACTTCAGCGGTACGAGCAGTACTTC. The genes are TRBV6-5 and TRBJ2-7; maybe TRBD2 (6 bases). Germline V gene data show CDR1 as MNHEY and CDR2 as SVGAGI. The CDR3 sequence is 13 residues long. V dropped 8 bases and J dropped 4 bases, with 15 bases sitting between them.

The chain carries TRBV9 and TRBJ2-1; 10 bases line up with TRBD2. The CDR3 is 15 amino acids. V shed 4 bases, J shed 6 bases, and the junction held 7 bases outside the gene matches. Germline V lookup: CDR1 SGDLS, CDR2 YYNGEE. The CDR3 is CASSPSGRPLNEQFF. In DNA, the CDR3 is TGTGCCAGCAGCCCTAGCGGGAGACCTCTCAATGAGCAGTTCTTC.

The V and J genes are TRBV19 and TRBJ1-6; the match to TRBD1 covers 11 bases. Trimming cost V 3 bases and J 9 bases; bases outside gene matches: 4. The CDR3 runs to 15 residues. CDR1 and CDR2 (germline): LNHDA, SQIVND (reference sequence). In DNA, the CDR3 is TGTGCCAGTAGTATCGGACAGGGGGCGCTTTCACCCCTCCACTTT. Translated: CASSIGQGALSPLHF. Full variable domain (missing parts from reference TRBV19 and TRBJ1-6): DGGITQSPKYLFRKEGQNVTLSCEQNLNHDAMYWYRQDPGQGLRLIYYSQIVNDFQKGDIAEGYSVSREKKESFPLTVTSAQKNPTAFYLCASSIGQGALSPLHFGNGTRLTVT.

The chain employs TRBV7-2 and TRBJ2-3; 10 bases are shared with TRBD2. The V gene's germline CDR1 is SGHTA and CDR2 FQGNSA. CDR3 length: 16 amino acids. The ends lost 5 bases at V and 1 base at J; junction bases unmatched: 6. CDR3: CASSTSGTSGTDTQYF. As DNA, the CDR3 is TGTGCCAGCAGCACTTCCGGGACTAGCGGCACAGATACGCAGTATTTT.

Of note for this clone: The germline gene is not matched at one end of the junction; a read error may be the cause. The rearrangement uses TRBV2 and TRBJ1-2; 7 bases map to TRBD1. This CDR3 contains 12 residues. Per germline, CDR1 SNHLY and CDR2 FYNNEI. The CDR3 loop reads CASREGTVGYTF. The DNA of the CDR3 is TGTGCCAGCAGGGAAGGGACAGTTGGCTACACCTTC.

This chain links TRBV9 with TRBJ1-2; no definite D call. The V end lost 0 bases, the J end lost 4 bases, and 10 bases lay between the germline ends. Germline loops: CDR1 SGDLS, CDR2 YYNGEE. The CDR3 extends over 14 amino acids. The CDR3 DNA is TGTGCCAGCAGCGTAGAAGGCAGGCGCTATGGCTACACCTTC. It codes for CASSVEGRRYGYTF.

The V and J genes are TRBV9 and TRBJ1-1; D might be TRBD1 (6 bases). Germline V gene data show CDR1 as SGDLS and CDR2 as YYNGEE. The CDR3 consists of 15 residues. The ends were cut back, 0 bases at V and 5 bases at J, with 14 bases in the middle. The CDR3, as DNA: TGTGCCAGCAGCGTAGGTGGGGGCATTGGGACTGAAGCTTTCTTT. It translates to CASSVGGGIGTEAFF.

The chain recombines TRBV28 with TRBJ1-2; 8 nucleotides agree with TRBD1. V lost 6 bases, J lost 4 bases, and 4 bases stayed unmatched. CDR1 and CDR2 from the germline V gene are MDHEN and SYDVKM. The CDR3 contains 13 residues. The CDR3 spells CASSLTGGYGYTF. The CDR3 bases are TGTGCCAGCAGCCTTACAGGGGGCTATGGCTACACCTTC.

The rearrangement links TRBV9 to TRBJ2-7; D is unresolved. The V end lost 0 bases, the J end lost 0 bases, and 7 bases lay between the germline ends. Germline CDR1 is SGDLS and CDR2 is YYNGEE. CDR3 size: 14 residues. CDR3 loop: CASSVGSVSYEQYF. In nucleotides, the CDR3 is TGTGCCAGCAGCGTAGGGAGCGTCTCCTACGAGCAGTACTTC.

This clone was seen more than once but under ten times. This rearrangement joins TRBV19 to TRBJ1-5; 7 bases agree with TRBD1. Germline assignment: CDR1 LNHDA and CDR2 SQIVND (reference sequence). The CDR3 loop spans 15 amino acids. Losses at the gene ends were 6 bases for V and 4 bases for J; bases not matched to a gene: 9. DNA of the CDR3: TGTGCCAGTAGATCGAGGGACAGAGCTAATCAGCCCCAGCATTTT. Its translation: CASRSRDRANQPQHF.

The CDR3 protein is CASSEARKGATNYGYTF. As DNA, the CDR3 is TGTGCCAGCAGTGAAGCTCGGAAGGGGGCGACTAACTATGGCTACACCTTC. The chain uses TRBV2 and TRBJ1-2, with 7 bases aligning to TRBD1. After removal of 0 bases from V and 0 bases from J, the junction contained 7 bases not matched to a gene. CDR3 length: 17 residues. Germline V gene lookup returns CDR1 SNHLY and CDR2 FYNNEI.